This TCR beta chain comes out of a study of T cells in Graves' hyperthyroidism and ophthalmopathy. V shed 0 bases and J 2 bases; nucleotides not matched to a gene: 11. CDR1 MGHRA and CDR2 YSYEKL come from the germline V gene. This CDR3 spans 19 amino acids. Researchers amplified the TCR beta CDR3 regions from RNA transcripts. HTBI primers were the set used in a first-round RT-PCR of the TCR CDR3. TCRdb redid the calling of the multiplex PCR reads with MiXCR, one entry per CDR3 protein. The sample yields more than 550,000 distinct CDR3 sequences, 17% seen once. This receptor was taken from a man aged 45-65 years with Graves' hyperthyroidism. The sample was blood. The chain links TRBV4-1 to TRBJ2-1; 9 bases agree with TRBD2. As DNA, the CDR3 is TGCGCCAGCAGCCAAGATCGGGGTAGCGGGAGCGGTACCTACAATGAGCAGTTCTTC. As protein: CASSQDRGSGSGTYNEQFF.